This TCR beta chain was sequenced for a study of vaccination and CD4 T cells after COVID-19. Cultured CD4+ T-cell DNA underwent Oncomine TCR Beta short-read sequencing. A single record per CDR3 protein comes from TCRdb applying MiXCR to the PCR reads. The repertoire holds about 14,000 distinct CDR3 sequences, with more than 45% as singletons. Treatment given: roughly ten-day PBMC culture with coronavirus spike peptide pools or control peptides (ViraFEST assay). In regard to this clonotype: Antigen: not known.

The clonotype was recovered from a human donor who had recovered from COVID-19. The specimen was CD4+ T cells from blood, cultured in vitro.

This chain's CDR3 is CAWSRMNTEAFF. The CDR3 nucleotides are TGTGCCTGGAGCCGTATGAACACTGAAGCTTTCTTT. The V gene is TRBV30, the J gene TRBJ1-1; D gene uncertain. CDR1 GTSNPN and CDR2 SVGIG come from the germline V gene (reference sequence). The germline V and J ends were trimmed by 3 bases and 0 bases, with 5 bases remaining between them. The CDR3 contains 12 residues.